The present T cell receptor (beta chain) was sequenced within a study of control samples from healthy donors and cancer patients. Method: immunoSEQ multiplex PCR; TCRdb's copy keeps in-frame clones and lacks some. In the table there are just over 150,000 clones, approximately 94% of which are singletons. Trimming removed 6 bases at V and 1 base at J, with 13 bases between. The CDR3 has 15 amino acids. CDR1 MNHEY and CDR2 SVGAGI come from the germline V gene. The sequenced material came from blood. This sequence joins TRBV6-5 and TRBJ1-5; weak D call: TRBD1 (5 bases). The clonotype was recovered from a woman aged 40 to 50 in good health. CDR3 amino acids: CASRGAGQSNQPQHF. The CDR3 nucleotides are TGTGCCAGCAGAGGGGCAGGGCAGAGCAATCAGCCCCAGCATTTT.